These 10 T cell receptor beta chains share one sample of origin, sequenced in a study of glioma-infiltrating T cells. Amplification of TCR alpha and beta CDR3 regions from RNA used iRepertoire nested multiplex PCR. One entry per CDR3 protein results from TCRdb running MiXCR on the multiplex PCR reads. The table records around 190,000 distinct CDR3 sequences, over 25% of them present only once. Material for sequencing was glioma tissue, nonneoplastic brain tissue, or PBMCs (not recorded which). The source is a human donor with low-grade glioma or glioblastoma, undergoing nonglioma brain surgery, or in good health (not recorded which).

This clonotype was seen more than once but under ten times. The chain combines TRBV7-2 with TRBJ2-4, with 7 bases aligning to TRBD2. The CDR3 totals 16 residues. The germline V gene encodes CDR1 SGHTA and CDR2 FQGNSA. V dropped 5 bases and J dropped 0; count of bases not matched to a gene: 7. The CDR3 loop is CASSPGSGLAKNIQYF. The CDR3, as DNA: TGTGCCAGCAGCCCCGGTAGCGGGCTAGCCAAAAACATTCAGTACTTC.

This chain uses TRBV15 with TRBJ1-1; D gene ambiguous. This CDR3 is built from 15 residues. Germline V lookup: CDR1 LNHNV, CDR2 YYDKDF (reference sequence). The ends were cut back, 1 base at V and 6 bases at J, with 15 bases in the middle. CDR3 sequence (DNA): TGTGCCACCAGCAGAGGGGCAGGCATCGTCGCTGAAGCTTTCTTT. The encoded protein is CATSRGAGIVAEAFF.

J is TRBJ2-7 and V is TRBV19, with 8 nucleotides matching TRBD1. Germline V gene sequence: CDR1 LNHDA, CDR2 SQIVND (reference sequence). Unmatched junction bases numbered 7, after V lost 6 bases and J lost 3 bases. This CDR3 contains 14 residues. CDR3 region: CASSRQGLGYEQYF. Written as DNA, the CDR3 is TGTGCCAGTAGCCGACAGGGGCTGGGCTACGAGCAGTACTTC.

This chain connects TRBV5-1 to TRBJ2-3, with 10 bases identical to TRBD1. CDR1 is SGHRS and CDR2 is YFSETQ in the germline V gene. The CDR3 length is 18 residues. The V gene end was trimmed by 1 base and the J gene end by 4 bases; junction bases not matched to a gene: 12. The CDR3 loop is CASSLSPPGQGPSDTQYF. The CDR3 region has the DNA TGCGCCAGCAGCTTGAGCCCACCGGGACAGGGGCCTTCAGATACGCAGTATTTT.

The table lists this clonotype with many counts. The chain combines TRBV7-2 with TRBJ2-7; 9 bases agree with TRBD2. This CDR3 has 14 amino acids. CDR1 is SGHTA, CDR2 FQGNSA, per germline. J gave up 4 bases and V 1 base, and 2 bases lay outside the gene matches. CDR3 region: CASSLGLADYEQYF. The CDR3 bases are TGTGCCAGCAGCTTAGGACTAGCGGATTACGAGCAGTACTTC.

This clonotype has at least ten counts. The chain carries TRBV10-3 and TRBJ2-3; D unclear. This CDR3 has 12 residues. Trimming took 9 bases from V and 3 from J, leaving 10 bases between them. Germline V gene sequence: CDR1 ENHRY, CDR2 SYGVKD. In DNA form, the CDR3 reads TGTGCCATGGTAGGGTCGACAGATACGCAGTATTTT. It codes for CAMVGSTDTQYF.

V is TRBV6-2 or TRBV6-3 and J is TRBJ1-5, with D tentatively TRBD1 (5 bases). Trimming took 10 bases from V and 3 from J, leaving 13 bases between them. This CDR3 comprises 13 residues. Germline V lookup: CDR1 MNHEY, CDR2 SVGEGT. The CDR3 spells CATVDKVNQPQHF. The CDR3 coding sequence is TGTGCCACCGTGGACAAGGTCAATCAGCCCCAGCATTTT.

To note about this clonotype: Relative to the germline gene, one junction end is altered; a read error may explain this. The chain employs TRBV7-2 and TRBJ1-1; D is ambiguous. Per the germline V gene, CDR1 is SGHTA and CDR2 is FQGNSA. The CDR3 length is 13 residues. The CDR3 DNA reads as TGTGCCAGCAGCTTACCAGAGAACACTGAAACTTTCTTT. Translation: CASSLPENTETFF.

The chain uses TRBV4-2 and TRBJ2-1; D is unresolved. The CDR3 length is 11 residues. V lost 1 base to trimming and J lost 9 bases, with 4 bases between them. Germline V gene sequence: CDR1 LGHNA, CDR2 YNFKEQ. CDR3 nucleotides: TGTGCCAGCAGCCAAGGCGTTGAGCAGTTCTTC. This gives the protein CASSQGVEQFF.

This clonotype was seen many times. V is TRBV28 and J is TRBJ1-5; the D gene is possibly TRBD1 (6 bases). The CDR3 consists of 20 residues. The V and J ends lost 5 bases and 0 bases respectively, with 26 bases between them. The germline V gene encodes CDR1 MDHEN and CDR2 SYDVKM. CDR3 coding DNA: TGTGCCAGCAGTGGAACTGGGTTTGCCGGGACAAGTTATAGCAATCAGCCCCAGCATTTT. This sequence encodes CASSGTGFAGTSYSNQPQHF. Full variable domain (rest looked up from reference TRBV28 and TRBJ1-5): DVKVTQSSRYLVKRTGEKVFLECVQDMDHENMFWYRQDPGLGLRLIYFSYDVKMKEKGDIPEGYSVSREKKERFSLILESASTNQTSMYLCASSGTGFAGTSYSNQPQHFGDGTRLSIL.